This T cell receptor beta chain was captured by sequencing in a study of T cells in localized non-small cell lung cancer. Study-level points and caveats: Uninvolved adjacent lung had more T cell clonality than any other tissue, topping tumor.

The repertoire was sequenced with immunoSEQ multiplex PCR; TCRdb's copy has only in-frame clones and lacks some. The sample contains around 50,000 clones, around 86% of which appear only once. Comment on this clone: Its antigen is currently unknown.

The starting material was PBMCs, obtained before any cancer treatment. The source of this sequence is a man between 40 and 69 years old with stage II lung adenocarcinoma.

CDR3 DNA sequence: TGTGCCAGCAGCCCCCGGACAGGGGGCCGATTAGATACGCAGTATTTT. Residues: CASSPRTGGRLDTQYF. The chain uses TRBV11-3 and TRBJ2-3; 11 bases are a match to TRBD1. Unmatched junction bases numbered 9, after V lost 5 bases and J lost 5 bases. The germline gives CDR1 SGHNT, CDR2 YENEEA. The CDR3 spans 16 residues.